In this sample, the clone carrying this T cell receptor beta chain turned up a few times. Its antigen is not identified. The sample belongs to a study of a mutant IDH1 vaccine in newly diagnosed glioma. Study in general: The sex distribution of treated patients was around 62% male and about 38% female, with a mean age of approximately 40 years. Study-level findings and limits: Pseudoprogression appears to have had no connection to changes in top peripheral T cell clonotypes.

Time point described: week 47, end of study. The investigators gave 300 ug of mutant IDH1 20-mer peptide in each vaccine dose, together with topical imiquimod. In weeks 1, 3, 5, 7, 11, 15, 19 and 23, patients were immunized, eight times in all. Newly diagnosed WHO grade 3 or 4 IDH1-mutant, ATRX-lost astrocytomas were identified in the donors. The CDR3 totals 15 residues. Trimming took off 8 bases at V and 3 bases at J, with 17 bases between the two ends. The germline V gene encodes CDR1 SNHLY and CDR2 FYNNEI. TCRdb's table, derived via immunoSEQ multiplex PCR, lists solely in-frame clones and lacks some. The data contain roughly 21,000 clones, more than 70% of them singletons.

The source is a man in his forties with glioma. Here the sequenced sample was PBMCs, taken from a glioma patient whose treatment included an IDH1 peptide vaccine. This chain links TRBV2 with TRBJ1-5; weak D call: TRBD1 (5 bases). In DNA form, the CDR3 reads TGTGCCAGCGGTACCGGCAGGGTGTCCAATCAGCCCCAGCATTTT. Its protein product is CASGTGRVSNQPQHF.